This TCR beta chain was sequenced for a study of T cell changes during pregnancy in multiple sclerosis. Clones were sequenced by immunoSEQ multiplex PCR, and TCRdb holds only the in-frame ones, with some missing. The sample records about 80,000 clones, approximately 90% being singletons. The origin of this receptor is a female donor with multiple sclerosis, enrolled in a pregnancy study. Here the sequenced sample was peripheral blood, taken before pregnancy.

CDR3 sequence reads: CASSFTKGAPGYTF. CDR3 nucleotides: TGTGCCAGCAGTTTCACTAAGGGGGCGCCTGGCTACACCTTC. The chain carries TRBV6-6 and TRBJ1-2, with 7 bases fitting TRBD1. The ends lost 4 bases at V and 7 bases at J; junction bases unmatched: 9. The CDR3 runs 14 residues. From germline, CDR1 is MNHNY and CDR2 SVGAGI (reference sequence).